A single sample is the source of the 3 T cell receptor beta chains below, sequenced in a study of T cells of healthy individuals. From the 5' RACE reads, TCRdb called clonotypes with MiXCR, one entry per CDR3 protein. The sample records 55,000 to 65,000 distinct CDR3 sequences, about 17% being singletons. The receptors come from a human donor in good health.

In DNA form, the CDR3 reads TGTGCCACGAGCCCGGGACGGTCTAGGGAGCAGTACTTC. Residues: CATSPGRSREQYF. V and J are TRBV6-6 and TRBJ2-7, with D perhaps TRBD1 or TRBD2 (5 bases each). The CDR3 has 13 amino acids. Trimming cost V 10 bases and J 7 bases, with 20 bases left between them. CDR1 MNHNY and CDR2 SVGAGI come from the germline V gene (reference sequence).

The chain uses TRBV20-1 and TRBJ1-5; perhaps TRBD1 as D (6 bases). The CDR3 totals 15 residues. The ends were cut back, 1 base at V and 2 bases at J, with 12 bases in the middle. The germline V gene has CDR1 DFQATT and CDR2 SNEGSKA (reference sequence). CDR3 sequence: CSARAGGSGNQPQHF. CDR3 nucleotide sequence: TGCAGTGCTAGAGCGGGGGGCAGCGGCAATCAGCCCCAGCATTTT.

This clonotype was detected ten times or more. The chain is built from TRBV10-3 and TRBJ2-5; 8 nucleotides agree with TRBD1. CDR1 ENHRY and CDR2 SYGVKD come from the germline V gene. CDR3 length equals 15 residues. J lost 5 bases, V lost 8 bases, and 13 bases had no gene match. The CDR3 region is CAIGCRQGIWETQYF. CDR3 nucleotide sequence: TGTGCCATCGGATGCAGACAGGGGATCTGGGAGACCCAGTACTTC.